One and the same sample provided the 14 T cell receptor beta chains below, sequenced in a study of cytomegalovirus exposure and HLA in healthy donors. The repertoire was sequenced with immunoSEQ multiplex PCR; TCRdb's copy has only in-frame clones and lacks some. The sample contains some 120,000 clones, 70% to 90% of which appear only once. Sequencing was performed on PBMCs. The receptors shown here come from a woman younger than 35 in good health and CMV-seronegative.

V and J are TRBV6-1 and TRBJ2-5, with D possibly TRBD1 on 5 matching bases. The germline V gene encodes CDR1 MNHNS and CDR2 SASEGT. Trimming took 5 bases from V and 1 from J, leaving 8 bases between them. The CDR3 loop spans 13 amino acids. The DNA of the CDR3 is TGTGCCAGCAGTTGGGGCTTCCAAGAGACCCAGTACTTC. Translating it yields CASSWGFQETQYF.

This chain links TRBV5-4 with TRBJ2-7; 7 bases are shared with TRBD2. This CDR3 comprises 14 residues. Germline V gene lookup returns CDR1 SGHNT and CDR2 YYREEE (reference sequence). V was clipped by 0 bases and J by 6 bases; unmatched bases: 6. The CDR3 region has the DNA TGTGCCAGCAGCTTGGGGGGGACTATGGCCGAGCAGTACTTC. Its protein product is CASSLGGTMAEQYF.

The V gene is TRBV6-6, the J gene TRBJ2-7, with a tentative D call TRBD1 (6 bases). Trimming cost V 7 bases and J 1 base, with 14 bases left between them. The germline gives CDR1 MNHNY, CDR2 SVGAGI (reference sequence). The CDR3 sequence is 14 residues long. As DNA, the CDR3 is TGTGCCAGCAATCCCCAGGGGCCTTCCTACGAGCAGTACTTC. Its translation is CASNPQGPSYEQYF.

The chain links TRBV7-9 to TRBJ1-5; weak D call: TRBD1 (5 bases). Deletions cut 1 base from V and 7 bases from J, with 11 bases between. Per germline, CDR1 SEHNR and CDR2 FQNEAQ (reference sequence). CDR3 length: 14 residues. The CDR3 DNA reads TGTGCCAGCAGCTTAGGGCAGGGAGGCCAGCCCCAGCATTTT. It codes for CASSLGQGGQPQHF.

V and J are TRBV29-1 and TRBJ1-2; 7 bases map to TRBD1. The V and J ends lost 6 bases and 4 bases, in that order; junction bases with no gene match: 8. The CDR3 loop spans 13 amino acids. Germline V lookup: CDR1 SQVTM, CDR2 ANQGSEA. CDR3 region: CSVGTGTVYGYTF. CDR3 in DNA: TGCAGCGTCGGAACCGGGACAGTCTATGGCTACACCTTC.

The chain joins TRBV28 to TRBJ2-7, with 8 nucleotides matching TRBD2. V lost 6 bases to trimming and J lost 2 bases; unmatched junction nucleotides: 6. CDR1 is MDHEN and CDR2 is SYDVKM in the germline V gene. This CDR3 comprises 14 residues. The CDR3 sequence is CASSPAGAPYEQYF. The CDR3 nucleotides are TGTGCCAGCAGCCCAGCGGGAGCCCCCTACGAGCAGTACTTC.

The chain has TRBV14 and TRBJ2-7; D is ambiguous. This CDR3 is 13 amino acids long. Per the germline V gene, CDR1 is SGHDN and CDR2 is FVKESK. V lost 4 bases, J lost 5 bases, and 12 bases lay in between. The CDR3: CASSPKRRDEQYF. CDR3 nucleotides: TGTGCCAGCAGCCCAAAAAGAAGAGACGAGCAGTACTTC.

V is TRBV6-1 and J is TRBJ1-2, with 8 bases aligning to TRBD1. The V gene's germline CDR1 is MNHNS and CDR2 SASEGT. CDR3 length: 14 amino acids. V shed 6 bases, J shed 0 bases, and the junction held 3 bases outside the gene matches. The CDR3 is CASRDRGTNYGYTF. The DNA of the CDR3 is TGTGCCAGCAGAGACAGGGGAACTAACTATGGCTACACCTTC.

This chain joins TRBV28 and TRBJ2-1; D call uncertain. CDR1 MDHEN and CDR2 SYDVKM come from the germline V gene. CDR3 size: 20 residues. V lost 2 bases and J 0 bases, leaving 23 bases between the germline ends. The CDR3 sequence is CASSLRERLGLLSSYNEQFF. The CDR3 coding sequence is TGTGCCAGCAGTTTACGCGAGCGCCTAGGTCTCCTTAGCTCCTACAATGAGCAGTTCTTC. Full variable domain (outside the CDR3, taken from reference TRBV28 and TRBJ2-1): DVKVTQSSRYLVKRTGEKVFLECVQDMDHENMFWYRQDPGLGLRLIYFSYDVKMKEKGDIPEGYSVSREKKERFSLILESASTNQTSMYLCASSLRERLGLLSSYNEQFFGPGTRLTVL.

The chain couples TRBV2 to TRBJ2-7; 7 positions agree with TRBD1. The CDR3 is 15 residues long. The V and J ends lost 2 bases and 12 bases, in that order; junction bases with no gene match: 16. Looked up from germline, CDR1 is SNHLY and CDR2 is FYNNEI. The CDR3 here is CASSEQGVPSVGRYF. CDR3 sequence (DNA): TGTGCCAGCAGTGAACAGGGGGTCCCGAGTGTTGGTCGGTACTTC.

This clone was detected a few times. V and J are TRBV7-9 and TRBJ1-2; TRBD1 matches 7 bases. In germline, CDR1 is SEHNR, CDR2 FQNEAQ (reference sequence). The CDR3 covers 11 residues. After removal of 11 bases from V and 7 bases from J, the junction contained 7 bases not matched to a gene. The CDR3, as DNA: TGTGCCTCAGGGGGTGAGGTTGGCTACACCTTC. This encodes CASGGEVGYTF.

The chain is built from TRBV11-3 and TRBJ2-7, with D hard to call. Trimming removed 4 bases from V and 1 base from J, with 5 bases in between. There are 12 residues in the CDR3. CDR1 SGHNT and CDR2 YENEEA come from the germline V gene. CDR3 coding DNA: TGTGCCAGCAGCTATCCGTCCTACGAGCAGTACTTC. It translates to CASSYPSYEQYF.

The chain links TRBV27 to TRBJ2-1; 14 bases map to TRBD2. V trimming: 5 bases; J trimming: 10 bases; junction bases outside the gene matches: 7. This CDR3 is 15 amino acids long. The germline gives CDR1 MNHEY, CDR2 SMNVEV (reference sequence). The CDR3 DNA reads as TGTGCCAGCAGTCCTGGGACTAGCGGGAGTAGCGAGCAGTTCTTC. Protein: CASSPGTSGSSEQFF.

The rearrangement links TRBV11-2 to TRBJ1-6, with D unclear. CDR1 and CDR2 (germline): SGHAT, FQNNGV. The CDR3 loop spans 15 amino acids. V lost 3 bases, J lost 9 bases, and 15 bases lay in between. CDR3 DNA: TGTGCCAGCAGCTTTGGCCCAATCTCGGGTTCACCCCTCCACTTT. It encodes CASSFGPISGSPLHF. The whole variable domain, remainder taken from reference TRBV11-2 and TRBJ1-6, is EAGVAQSPRYKIIEKRQSVAFWCNPISGHATLYWYQQILGQGPKLLIQFQNNGVVDDSQLPKDRFSAERLKGVDSTLKIQPAKLEDSAVYLCASSFGPISGSPLHFGNGTRLTVT.